This TCR beta chain is drawn from a study of shared clonotypes between healthy human individuals. Note on this clone: Its antigen remains unknown.

The CDR3 contains 12 residues. With 6 bases removed from V and 5 bases from J, the gap between germline ends came to 10 bases. Germline CDR1 is KGHSH and CDR2 is LQKENI. Overall study results and limits: Researchers sampled blood only, noting tissue repertoires likely differ. Relative to clonotypes present in all four donors, those not shared had lower generation probabilities. Donors were few, which limited the genetic and exposure-history diversity represented. Estimated richness values were generally larger in naive subsets than in memory subsets.

Profiling relied on immunoSEQ multiplex PCR, and the TCRdb table lists in-frame clones only, not all of them. This sample has nearly 1 million clones, with more than 75% found just once. This sequence was found in a man aged 18-30 years in good health. The chain combines TRBV18 with TRBJ2-5; D is undetermined. Sequences were obtained from memory CD4+ T cells sorted from blood. Specified subset: CD45RA-negative fraction. The CDR3, as DNA: TGTGCCAGCTCTCTAATGCTTGAGACCCAGTACTTC. Translation: CASSLMLETQYF.